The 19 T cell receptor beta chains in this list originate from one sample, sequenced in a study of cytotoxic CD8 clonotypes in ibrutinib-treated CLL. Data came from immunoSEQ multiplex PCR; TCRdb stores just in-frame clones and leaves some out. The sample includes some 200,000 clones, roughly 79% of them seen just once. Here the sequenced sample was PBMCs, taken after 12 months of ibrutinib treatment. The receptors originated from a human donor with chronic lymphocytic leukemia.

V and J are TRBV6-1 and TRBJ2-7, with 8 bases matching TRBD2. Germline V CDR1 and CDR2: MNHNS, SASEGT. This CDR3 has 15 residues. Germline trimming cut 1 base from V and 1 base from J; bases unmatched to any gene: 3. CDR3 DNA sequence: TGTGCCAGCAGTGAAGAGATAGCGGGGTCCTACGAGCAGTACTTC. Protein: CASSEEIAGSYEQYF.

The CDR3 nucleotides read TGCGCCAGCAGCTTGGCCGGGGCTTCCTACAATGAGCAGTTCTTC. Translated, it gives CASSLAGASYNEQFF. V gene TRBV5-1 combines with J gene TRBJ2-1; either TRBD1 or TRBD2 may supply D (5 bases each). Germline CDR1 reads SGHRS; CDR2 reads YFSETQ. V lost 0 bases to trimming and J lost 1 base, with 8 bases between them. The CDR3 totals 15 residues.

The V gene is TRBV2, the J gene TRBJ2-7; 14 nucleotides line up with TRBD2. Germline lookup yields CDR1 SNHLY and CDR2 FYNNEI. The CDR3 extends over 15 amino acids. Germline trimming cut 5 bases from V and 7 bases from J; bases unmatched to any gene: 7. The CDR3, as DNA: TGTGCCAGCAGTCACCCCGGACTAGCGGGAGGTGAGCAGTACTTC. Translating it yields CASSHPGLAGGEQYF.

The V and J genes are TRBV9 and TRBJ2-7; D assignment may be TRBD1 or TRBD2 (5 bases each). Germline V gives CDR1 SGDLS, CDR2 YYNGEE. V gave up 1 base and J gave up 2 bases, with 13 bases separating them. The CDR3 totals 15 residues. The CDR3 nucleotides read TGTGCCAGCAGCGTATCCCCGGGGCTGGCCTACGAGCAGTACTTC. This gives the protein CASSVSPGLAYEQYF.

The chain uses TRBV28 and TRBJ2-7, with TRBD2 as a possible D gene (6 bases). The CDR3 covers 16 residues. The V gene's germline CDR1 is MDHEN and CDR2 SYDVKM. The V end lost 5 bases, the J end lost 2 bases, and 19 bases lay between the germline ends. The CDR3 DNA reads TGTGCCAGCAGTACCCGGGGGAGAGTCTTTACCTACGAGCAGTACTTC. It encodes CASSTRGRVFTYEQYF.

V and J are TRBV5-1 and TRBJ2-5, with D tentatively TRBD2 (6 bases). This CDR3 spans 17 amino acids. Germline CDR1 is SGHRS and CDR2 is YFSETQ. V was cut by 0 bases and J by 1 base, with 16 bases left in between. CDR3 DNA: TGCGCCAGCAGCTTGGACGGGACTGCGGGACCCCAAGAGACCCAGTACTTC. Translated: CASSLDGTAGPQETQYF.

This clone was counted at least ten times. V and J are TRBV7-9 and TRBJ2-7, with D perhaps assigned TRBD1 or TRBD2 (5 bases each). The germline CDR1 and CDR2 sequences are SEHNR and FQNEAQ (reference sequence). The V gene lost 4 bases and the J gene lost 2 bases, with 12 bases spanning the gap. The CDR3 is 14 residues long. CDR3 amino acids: CASSYPGTPYEQYF. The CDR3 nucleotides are TGTGCCAGCAGCTACCCGGGGACCCCCTACGAGCAGTACTTC.

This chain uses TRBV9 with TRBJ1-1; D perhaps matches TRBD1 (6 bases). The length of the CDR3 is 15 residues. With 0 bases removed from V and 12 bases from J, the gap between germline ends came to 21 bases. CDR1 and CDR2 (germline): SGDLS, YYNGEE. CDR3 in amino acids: CASSVGSFSKGVSFF. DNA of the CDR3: TGTGCCAGCAGCGTAGGCTCCTTTAGTAAGGGGGTGTCTTTCTTT.

DNA of the CDR3: TGTGCCAGCTCACCCCCTCGGCTTAGCGGGGCCTACAATGAGCAGTTCTTC. Translation: CASSPPRLSGAYNEQFF. The rearrangement joins TRBV18 to TRBJ2-1, with TRBD2 matching 8 bases. Trimming took 3 bases from V and 2 from J; bases not matched to a gene: 9. Germline V CDR1 and CDR2: KGHSH, LQKENI. This CDR3 contains 17 residues.

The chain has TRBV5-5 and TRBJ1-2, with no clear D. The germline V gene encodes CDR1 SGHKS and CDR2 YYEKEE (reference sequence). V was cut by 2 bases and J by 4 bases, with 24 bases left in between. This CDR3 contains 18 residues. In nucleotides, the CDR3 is TGTGCCAGCAGCTTTCCCCAGAGTGGTCCCAATGCGGGCTATGGCTACACCTTC. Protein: CASSFPQSGPNAGYGYTF.

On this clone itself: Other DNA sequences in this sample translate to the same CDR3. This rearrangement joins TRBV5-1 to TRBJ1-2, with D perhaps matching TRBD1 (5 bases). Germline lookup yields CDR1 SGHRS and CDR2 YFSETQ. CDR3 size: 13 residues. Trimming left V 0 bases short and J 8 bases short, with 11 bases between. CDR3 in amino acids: CASSLGQGEGYTF. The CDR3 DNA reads TGCGCCAGCAGCTTGGGTCAGGGCGAAGGCTACACCTTC.

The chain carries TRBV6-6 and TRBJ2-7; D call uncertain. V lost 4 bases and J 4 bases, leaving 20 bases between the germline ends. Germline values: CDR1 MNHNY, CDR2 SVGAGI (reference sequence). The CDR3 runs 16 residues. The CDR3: CASSLTTPVGGYEQYF. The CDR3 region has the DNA TGTGCCAGCAGTTTGACCACACCCGTTGGTGGTTACGAGCAGTACTTC.

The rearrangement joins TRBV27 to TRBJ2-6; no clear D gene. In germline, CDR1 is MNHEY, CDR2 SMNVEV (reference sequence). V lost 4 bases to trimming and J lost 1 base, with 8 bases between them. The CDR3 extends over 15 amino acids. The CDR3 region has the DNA TGTGCCAGCAGTTATTGGGGTTCTGGGGCCAACGTCCTGACTTTC. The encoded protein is CASSYWGSGANVLTF.

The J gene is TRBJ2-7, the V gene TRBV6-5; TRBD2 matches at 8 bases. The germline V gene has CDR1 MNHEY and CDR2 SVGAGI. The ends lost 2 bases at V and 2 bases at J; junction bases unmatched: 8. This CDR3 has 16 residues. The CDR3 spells CASSYVVAGTPYEQYF. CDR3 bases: TGTGCCAGCAGTTACGTAGTAGCGGGGACTCCCTACGAGCAGTACTTC.

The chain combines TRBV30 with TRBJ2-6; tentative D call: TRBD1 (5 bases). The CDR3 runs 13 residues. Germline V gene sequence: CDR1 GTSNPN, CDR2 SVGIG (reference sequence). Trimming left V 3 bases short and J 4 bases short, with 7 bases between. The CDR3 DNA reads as TGTGCCTGGAGAGGGGTCGGGGCCAACGTCCTGACTTTC. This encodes CAWRGVGANVLTF.

The CDR3 sequence: CASSQRRTANYGYTF. CDR3 bases: TGCGCCAGCAGCCAAAGGAGGACAGCAAACTATGGCTACACCTTC. J is TRBJ1-2 and V is TRBV4-1; weak D call: TRBD1 (6 bases). The V end lost 2 bases, the J end lost 2 bases, and 12 bases lay between the germline ends. The germline V gene has CDR1 MGHRA and CDR2 YSYEKL. The CDR3 sequence is 15 residues long.

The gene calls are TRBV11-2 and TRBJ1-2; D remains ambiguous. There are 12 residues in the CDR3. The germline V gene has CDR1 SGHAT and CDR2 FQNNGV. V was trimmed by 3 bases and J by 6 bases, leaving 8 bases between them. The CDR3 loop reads CASSFDGDGYTF. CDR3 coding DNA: TGTGCCAGCAGCTTTGACGGCGATGGCTACACCTTC. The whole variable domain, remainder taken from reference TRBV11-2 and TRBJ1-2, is EAGVAQSPRYKIIEKRQSVAFWCNPISGHATLYWYQQILGQGPKLLIQFQNNGVVDDSQLPKDRFSAERLKGVDSTLKIQPAKLEDSAVYLCASSFDGDGYTFGSGTRLTVV.

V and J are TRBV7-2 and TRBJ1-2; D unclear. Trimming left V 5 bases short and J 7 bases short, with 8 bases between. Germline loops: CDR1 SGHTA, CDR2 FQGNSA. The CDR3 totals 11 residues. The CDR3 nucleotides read TGTGCCAGCAGCCTCTTGAGTGGCTACACCTTC. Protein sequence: CASSLLSGYTF.

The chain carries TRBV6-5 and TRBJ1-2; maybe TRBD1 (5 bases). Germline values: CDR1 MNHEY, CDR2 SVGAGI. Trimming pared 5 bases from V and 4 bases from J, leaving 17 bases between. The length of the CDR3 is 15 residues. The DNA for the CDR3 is TGTGCCAGCAGTCGCCAGGGACGGGCCTTCTATGGCTACACCTTC. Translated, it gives CASSRQGRAFYGYTF.